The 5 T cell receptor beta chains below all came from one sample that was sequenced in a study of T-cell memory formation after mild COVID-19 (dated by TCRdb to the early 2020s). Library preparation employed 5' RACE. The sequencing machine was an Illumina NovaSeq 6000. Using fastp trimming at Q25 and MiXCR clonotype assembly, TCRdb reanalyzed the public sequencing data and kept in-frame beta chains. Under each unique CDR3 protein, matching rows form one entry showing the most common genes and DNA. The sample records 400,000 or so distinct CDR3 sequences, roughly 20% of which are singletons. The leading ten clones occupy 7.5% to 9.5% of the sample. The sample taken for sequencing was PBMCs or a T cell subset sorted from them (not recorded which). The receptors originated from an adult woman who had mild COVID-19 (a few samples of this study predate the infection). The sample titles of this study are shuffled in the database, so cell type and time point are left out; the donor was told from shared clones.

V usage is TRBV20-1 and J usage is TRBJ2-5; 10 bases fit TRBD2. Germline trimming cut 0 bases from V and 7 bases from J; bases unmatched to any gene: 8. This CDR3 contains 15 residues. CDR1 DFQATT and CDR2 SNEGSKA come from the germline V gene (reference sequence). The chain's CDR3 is CSARDIASGRGTQYF. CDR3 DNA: TGCAGTGCTAGAGATATAGCTAGCGGGAGAGGGACCCAGTACTTC.

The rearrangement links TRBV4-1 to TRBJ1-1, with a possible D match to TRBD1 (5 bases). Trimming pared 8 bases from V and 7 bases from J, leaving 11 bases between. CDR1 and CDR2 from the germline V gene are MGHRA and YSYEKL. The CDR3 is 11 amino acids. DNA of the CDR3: TGCGCCAGCCTTCGGGGGGGTGAAGCTTTCTTT. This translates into CASLRGGEAFF.

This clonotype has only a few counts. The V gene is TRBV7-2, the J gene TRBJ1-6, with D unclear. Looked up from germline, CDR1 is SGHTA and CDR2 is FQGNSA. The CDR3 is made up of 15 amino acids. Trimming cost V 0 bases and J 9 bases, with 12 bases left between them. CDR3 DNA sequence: TGTGCCAGCAGCTTAGCCGCTCCGGTCTCTTCACCCCTCCACTTT. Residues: CASSLAAPVSSPLHF.

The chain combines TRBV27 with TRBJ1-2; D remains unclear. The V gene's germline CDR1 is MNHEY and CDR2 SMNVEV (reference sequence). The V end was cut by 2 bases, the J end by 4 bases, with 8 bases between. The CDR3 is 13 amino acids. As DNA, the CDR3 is TGTGCCAGCAGTTTAACGGCCCGCTATGGCTACACCTTC. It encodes CASSLTARYGYTF.

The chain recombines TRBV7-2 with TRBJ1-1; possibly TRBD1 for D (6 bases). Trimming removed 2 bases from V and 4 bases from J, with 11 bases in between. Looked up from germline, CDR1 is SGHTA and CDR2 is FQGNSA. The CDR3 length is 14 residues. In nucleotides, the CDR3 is TGTGCCAGCAGCTTAACAGGGATGGGCACTGAAGCTTTCTTT. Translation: CASSLTGMGTEAFF. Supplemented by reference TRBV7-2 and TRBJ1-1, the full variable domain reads GAGVSQSPSNKVTEKGKDVELRCDPISGHTALYWYRQSLGQGLEFLIYFQGNSAPDKSGLPSDRFSAERTGGSVSTLTIQRTQQEDSAVYLCASSLTGMGTEAFFGQGTRLTVV.